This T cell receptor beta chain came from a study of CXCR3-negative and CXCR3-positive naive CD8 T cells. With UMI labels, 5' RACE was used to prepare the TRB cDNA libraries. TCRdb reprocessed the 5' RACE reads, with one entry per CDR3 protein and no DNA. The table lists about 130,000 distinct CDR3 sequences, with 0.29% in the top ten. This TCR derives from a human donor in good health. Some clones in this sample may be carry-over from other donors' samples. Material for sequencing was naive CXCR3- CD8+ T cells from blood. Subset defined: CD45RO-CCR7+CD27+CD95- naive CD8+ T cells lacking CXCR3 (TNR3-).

The chain's CDR3 is CASSPWTGTNSPLHF. The chain is built from TRBV28 and TRBJ1-6; TCRdb selects TRBD1, and the lack of DNA leaves this call unchecked. The CDR3 sequence is 15 residues long. Germline CDR1 and CDR2: MDHEN and SYDVKM.